This entry lists 10 T cell receptor beta chains sequenced from one sample in a study of technical replicates of blood from several donors. Data came from immunoSEQ multiplex PCR; TCRdb stores just in-frame clones and leaves some out. The sample yields approximately 50,000 clones, roughly 92% seen once. Material for sequencing was T cells isolated from PBMCs. The receptors stem from a human donor in good health.

The chain carries TRBV12-5 and TRBJ2-5; D unclear. Per germline, CDR1 LGHNT and CDR2 FRNRAP. The CDR3 sequence is 12 residues long. V lost 6 bases to trimming and J lost 2 bases, with 7 bases between them. CDR3 DNA sequence: TGTGCTAGTGGCCAGAATCAAGAGACCCAGTACTTC. This gives the protein CASGQNQETQYF.

The genes are TRBV28 and TRBJ1-5; D call uncertain. Trimming removed 3 bases from V and 0 bases from J, with 12 bases in between. This CDR3 is built from 16 residues. The germline gives CDR1 MDHEN, CDR2 SYDVKM. The CDR3 sequence is CASSLPGTYSNQPQHF. CDR3 coding DNA: TGTGCCAGCAGTTTGCCAGGCACGTATAGCAATCAGCCCCAGCATTTT.

The V call is TRBV28, the J call TRBJ2-2; TRBD2 matches 8 bases. Germline lookup yields CDR1 MDHEN and CDR2 SYDVKM. The junction had 2 bases not matched to a gene; V was cut back by 5 bases and J by 0 bases. This CDR3 contains 15 residues. Written as DNA, the CDR3 is TGTGCCAGCAGTCTAGCGGGCACGAACACCGGGGAGCTGTTTTTT. Translated, it gives CASSLAGTNTGELFF. Looking up the rest from reference TRBV28 and TRBJ2-2 gives the full variable domain: DVKVTQSSRYLVKRTGEKVFLECVQDMDHENMFWYRQDPGLGLRLIYFSYDVKMKEKGDIPEGYSVSREKKERFSLILESASTNQTSMYLCASSLAGTNTGELFFGEGSRLTVL.

The DNA for the CDR3 is TGTGCCAGCAGCTTAGATAATTACTTTGGACAGTACAATGAGCAGTTCTTC. Its protein is CASSLDNYFGQYNEQFF. V usage is TRBV11-2 and J usage is TRBJ2-1; D may be TRBD1 (6 bases). The germline V gene has CDR1 SGHAT and CDR2 FQNNGV. The V and J ends lost 0 bases and 4 bases respectively, with 16 bases between them. CDR3 size: 17 residues.

The chain uses TRBV7-2 and TRBJ2-1; D gene ambiguous. V dropped 5 bases and J dropped 7 bases, with 9 bases sitting between them. The CDR3 loop spans 12 amino acids. Looked up from germline, CDR1 is SGHTA and CDR2 is FQGNSA. Here the CDR3 DNA reads TGTGCCAGCAGCCTTACAAGTAATGAGCAGTTCTTC. Amino acids: CASSLTSNEQFF.

The gene calls are TRBV6-5 and TRBJ1-1, with D perhaps matching TRBD1 (5 bases). The germline V gene has CDR1 MNHEY and CDR2 SVGAGI. V lost 7 bases, J lost 0 bases, and 9 bases lay in between. The CDR3 covers 13 residues. CDR3 bases: TGTGCCAGCAAGCAGGGTTTGAACACTGAAGCTTTCTTT. It codes for CASKQGLNTEAFF.

The chain joins TRBV18 to TRBJ1-1, with TRBD1 matching over 12 bases. CDR1 and CDR2 from the germline V gene are KGHSH and LQKENI. This CDR3 is 15 amino acids long. V lost 6 bases to trimming and J lost 4 bases; unmatched junction nucleotides: 6. The CDR3 bases are TGTGCCAGCTCCGGGACAGGGGGCGCGTTCACTGAAGCTTTCTTT. It is translated as CASSGTGGAFTEAFF.

The chain joins TRBV29-1 to TRBJ2-2; 9 positions match TRBD1. J was trimmed by 3 bases and V by 4 bases; bases with no gene match: 12. The CDR3 runs to 17 residues. The germline CDR1 and CDR2 sequences are SQVTM and ANQGSEA. The chain's CDR3 is CSVGGTGIKEDTGELFF. As DNA, the CDR3 is TGCAGCGTTGGAGGGACAGGGATAAAAGAGGACACCGGGGAGCTGTTTTTT.

J is TRBJ1-2 and V is TRBV20-1, with D possibly matching TRBD1 (6 bases). The germline gives CDR1 DFQATT, CDR2 SNEGSKA (reference sequence). This CDR3 spans 11 amino acids. The V end lost 2 bases, the J end lost 7 bases, and 8 bases lay between the germline ends. CDR3 nucleotide sequence: TGCAGTGCTAGACAGGGGATTGGCTACACCTTC. Translation gives CSARQGIGYTF.

This rearrangement joins TRBV28 to TRBJ1-1; 9 bases agree with TRBD1. CDR1 and CDR2 (germline): MDHEN, SYDVKM. The ends lost 4 bases at V and 0 bases at J; junction bases unmatched: 12. CDR3 length equals 18 residues. The CDR3 is CASSSLRDREQLNTEAFF. The DNA of the CDR3 is TGTGCCAGCAGTTCCCTCCGGGACAGGGAACAACTGAACACTGAAGCTTTCTTT.